A single sample is the source of the 31 T cell receptor beta chains below, sequenced in a study of blood T cell repertoires in COVID-19. Measured with immunoSEQ multiplex PCR; TCRdb has only the in-frame clones, and not every one. The table shows 200,000 to 300,000 clones, with 84% occurring only once. Source material: peripheral blood. These receptors were obtained from a man aged 40-55 years who had recovered from COVID-19.

CDR3 nucleotides: TGTGCCAGCAGCTCCCTTCCAGGGTCGGTCACTGAAGCTTTCTTT. Its protein is CASSSLPGSVTEAFF. The chain links TRBV7-2 to TRBJ1-1; D possibly corresponds to TRBD1 (5 bases). Between the trimmed V and J ends, which lost 4 bases and 4 bases, there was a span of 16 bases. The CDR3 length is 15 residues. Germline CDR1 SGHTA, CDR2 FQGNSA.

This chain joins TRBV29-1 and TRBJ2-1, with TRBD2 matching over 11 bases. The CDR3 runs to 14 residues. The germline V gene has CDR1 SQVTM and CDR2 ANQGSEA. After removal of 4 bases from V and 4 bases from J, the junction contained 3 bases not matched to a gene. CDR3 in amino acids: CSVALAGGYNEQFF. Written as DNA, the CDR3 is TGCAGCGTTGCCCTAGCGGGAGGTTACAATGAGCAGTTCTTC.

V is TRBV25-1 and J is TRBJ2-7, with no clear D. CDR3 size: 13 residues. In germline, CDR1 is MGHDK, CDR2 SYGVNS. With 5 bases removed from V and 3 bases from J, the gap between germline ends came to 11 bases. The CDR3 loop is CASSSPQDYEQYF. The CDR3 DNA reads TGTGCCAGCAGTAGTCCACAAGACTACGAGCAGTACTTC.

The V gene is TRBV12-5, the J gene TRBJ2-6; TRBD1 aligns across 11 bases. V lost 5 bases to trimming and J lost 3 bases; unmatched junction nucleotides: 6. The CDR3 covers 17 residues. Germline V gene lookup returns CDR1 LGHNT and CDR2 FRNRAP. The CDR3 DNA sequence: TGTGCTAGTGGTGGACAGGGGGCTACTAGTGGGGCCAACGTCCTGACTTTC. It specifies CASGGQGATSGANVLTF.

The genes are TRBV9 and TRBJ1-5; 10 bases agree with TRBD1. Germline CDR1 SGDLS, CDR2 YYNGEE. There are 15 residues in the CDR3. The V gene end was trimmed by 3 bases and the J gene end by 7 bases; junction bases not matched to a gene: 7. The CDR3 nucleotides are TGTGCCAGCAGCGGACAGGGGGCGGTCGGGCAGCCCCAGCATTTT. Translation gives CASSGQGAVGQPQHF.

This chain links TRBV6-5 with TRBJ1-2; tentatively, D is TRBD1 (5 bases). Germline assignment: CDR1 MNHEY and CDR2 SVGAGI. The V gene lost 4 bases and the J gene lost 7 bases, with 13 bases spanning the gap. The CDR3 has 13 residues. CDR3 nucleotide sequence: TGTGCCAGCAGTTTCCCGCAGGGAAGTGGCTACACCTTC. Protein product: CASSFPQGSGYTF.

The chain links TRBV6-5 to TRBJ1-1, with D uncertain. This CDR3 spans 12 amino acids. Per germline, CDR1 MNHEY and CDR2 SVGAGI. V was trimmed by 10 bases and J by 0 bases, leaving 9 bases between them. The CDR3 nucleotides read TGTGCCACCCCAACAGTGAACACTGAAGCTTTCTTT. Protein: CATPTVNTEAFF.

The chain is built from TRBV10-3 and TRBJ1-5; D not resolved. Germline lookup yields CDR1 ENHRY and CDR2 SYGVKD. V dropped 4 bases and J dropped 6 bases, with 10 bases sitting between them. This CDR3 has 13 residues. The CDR3 DNA is TGTGCCATCAGTGGCGGAACCGGTCAGCCCCAGCATTTT. This gives the protein CAISGGTGQPQHF.

This chain joins TRBV9 and TRBJ1-1; 7 nucleotides align to TRBD1. The trim removed 3 bases at V and 4 bases at J, leaving 12 bases unmatched. The germline V gene encodes CDR1 SGDLS and CDR2 YYNGEE. The CDR3 runs to 16 residues. The CDR3 region is CASSGDPDRAATEAFF. DNA of the CDR3: TGTGCCAGCAGCGGAGACCCAGACAGGGCGGCCACTGAAGCTTTCTTT. The full variable domain, with the rest looked up from reference TRBV9 and TRBJ1-1, is DSGVTQTPKHLITATGQRVTLRCSPRSGDLSVYWYQQSLDQGLQFLIQYYNGEERAKGNILERFSAQQFPDLHSELNLSSLELGDSALYFCASSGDPDRAATEAFFGQGTRLTVV.

This chain joins TRBV7-2 and TRBJ1-1; 10 bases fit TRBD1. Germline CDR1 reads SGHTA; CDR2 reads FQGNSA. The V segment lost 3 bases and the J segment 1 base; nucleotides outside the gene matches: 11. The CDR3 runs to 18 residues. CDR3 in amino acids: CASSLDSHWTGGNTEAFF. CDR3 sequence (DNA): TGTGCCAGCAGCTTGGACTCACACTGGACAGGGGGGAACACTGAAGCTTTCTTT.

This clone appeared once. One end of the junction is discordant with germline, which a read error may explain. The rearrangement joins TRBV3-1 (or the pseudogene TRBV3-2) to TRBJ2-2; 7 nucleotides line up with TRBD1. CDR1 is LGHDT, CDR2 YNNKEL, per germline (reference sequence). The CDR3 length is 20 residues. The DNA for the CDR3 is TGTGCCAGCAGCCAAGAGCCCGGCGAGGGAGTAGGGGGCAACAGCGGGGAGCTGTTTTTT. Its translation: CASSQEPGEGVGGNSGELFF.

The chain recombines TRBV30 with TRBJ1-1; D call uncertain. Trimming removed 3 bases at V and 2 bases at J, with 4 bases between. The germline gives CDR1 GTSNPN, CDR2 SVGIG (reference sequence). The CDR3 has 11 amino acids. CDR3 nucleotide sequence: TGTGCCTGGAGAGCCAACACTGAAGCTTTCTTT. Its protein is CAWRANTEAFF.

V and J are TRBV28 and TRBJ2-1; tentatively, D is TRBD2 (7 bases). The ends were cut back, 5 bases at V and 10 bases at J, with 21 bases in the middle. The CDR3 covers 15 residues. Per the germline V gene, CDR1 is MDHEN and CDR2 is SYDVKM. CDR3 DNA: TGTGCCAGCAGTCGCGGCGGGGGCGAAGGGTACGAGCAGTTCTTC. It codes for CASSRGGGEGYEQFF.

The chain uses TRBV6-2 or TRBV6-3 and TRBJ2-7; 9 nucleotides match TRBD2. The CDR3 runs to 16 residues. The germline gives CDR1 MNHEY, CDR2 SVGEGT. V trimming: 5 bases; J trimming: 3 bases; junction bases outside the gene matches: 11. DNA for the CDR3: TGTGCCAGCAGTCGAGCGGGGGGTAGTGGCGACTACGAGCAGTACTTC. Encoded protein: CASSRAGGSGDYEQYF.

J is TRBJ2-7 and V is TRBV5-6; TRBD1 agrees at 9 bases. CDR1 is SGHDT, CDR2 YYEEEE, per germline. V gave up 3 bases and J gave up 12 bases; unmatched junction bases: 19. This CDR3 has 16 amino acids. In DNA form, the CDR3 reads TGTGCCAGCAGCTCTGGACAGGGGTTGAGTACTGGAACCTCGTACTTC. Amino acid sequence: CASSSGQGLSTGTSYF.

The chain recombines TRBV30 with TRBJ2-2, with TRBD1 matching 8 bases. Trimming took 8 bases from V and 6 from J; bases not matched to a gene: 8. The CDR3 length is 13 residues. The germline V gene encodes CDR1 GTSNPN and CDR2 SVGIG (reference sequence). The CDR3 DNA sequence: TGTGCCCGGGGACAGGTCTTTGCCGGGGAGCTGTTTTTT. Protein product: CARGQVFAGELFF.

The chain links TRBV7-2 to TRBJ2-3; 7 bases match TRBD2. With V trimmed by 1 base and J by 2 bases, 9 bases remained unmatched. CDR1 and CDR2 (germline): SGHTA, FQGNSA. The CDR3 runs to 17 residues. The CDR3 DNA reads as TGTGCCAGCAGCTTAGAATCGGCGGGAGATAACACAGATACGCAGTATTTT. Translation: CASSLESAGDNTDTQYF.

The rearrangement joins TRBV3-1 (or the pseudogene TRBV3-2) to TRBJ2-1, with D perhaps TRBD2 (6 bases). Germline CDR1 reads LGHDT; CDR2 reads YNNKEL (reference sequence). V was trimmed by 3 bases and J by 1 base, leaving 7 bases between them. This CDR3 is 14 amino acids long. The CDR3 here is CASSHGGSYNEQFF. The CDR3 DNA reads as TGTGCCAGCAGCCACGGGGGATCCTACAATGAGCAGTTCTTC.

The rearrangement joins TRBV7-8 to TRBJ2-5, with 10 bases matching TRBD1. Germline V lookup: CDR1 SGHVS, CDR2 FQNEAQ. CDR3 length: 14 amino acids. The V segment lost 4 bases and the J segment 4 bases; nucleotides outside the gene matches: 3. The CDR3 protein is CASSWDRGAETQYF. CDR3 coding DNA: TGTGCCAGCAGCTGGGACAGGGGTGCAGAGACCCAGTACTTC.

The chain uses TRBV5-6 and TRBJ2-2; weak D call: TRBD1 (6 bases). The CDR3 is 16 amino acids. V was cut by 0 bases and J by 5 bases, with 14 bases left in between. Germline loops: CDR1 SGHDT, CDR2 YYEEEE. CDR3 loop: CASSLEGEARTGELFF. The CDR3 DNA reads as TGTGCCAGCAGCTTGGAGGGGGAAGCGAGGACCGGGGAGCTGTTTTTT.

This chain connects TRBV7-8 to TRBJ2-7; 11 bases are a match to TRBD1. Germline CDR1 reads SGHVS; CDR2 reads FQNEAQ. The CDR3 runs 14 residues. V lost 4 bases to trimming and J lost 9 bases; unmatched junction nucleotides: 8. This CDR3 reads CASSSGTGGVLQYF. Here the CDR3 DNA reads TGTGCCAGCAGCTCAGGGACAGGGGGTGTTTTGCAGTACTTC.

This sequence joins TRBV28 and TRBJ2-2; D perhaps matches TRBD2 (6 bases). V was shortened by 6 bases and J by 11 bases, with 25 bases between the two germline ends. The CDR3 is made up of 16 amino acids. Germline CDR1 and CDR2: MDHEN and SYDVKM. The CDR3 sequence: CASRLPLGGTGGELFF. CDR3 nucleotide sequence: TGTGCCAGCAGGTTACCCCTCGGCGGGACCGGGGGAGAGCTGTTTTTT.

This clone was detected only a few times. The V and J genes are TRBV5-4 and TRBJ2-3; 9 bases fit TRBD2. CDR1 and CDR2 (germline): SGHNT, YYREEE (reference sequence). Trimming cost V 1 base and J 0 bases; bases outside gene matches: 0. The CDR3 spans 15 residues. This chain's CDR3 is CASSLTSGSTDTQYF. The CDR3 coding sequence is TGTGCCAGCAGCTTGACTAGCGGGAGCACAGATACGCAGTATTTT.

Of note for this clone: The sample holds other DNA sequences that translate to the same CDR3. The V and J genes are TRBV7-2 and TRBJ2-7; 11 bases align to TRBD2. Trimming removed 3 bases from V and 2 bases from J; junction bases left unmatched: 0. The CDR3 covers 14 residues. Per the germline V gene, CDR1 is SGHTA and CDR2 is FQGNSA. CDR3 amino acids: CASSLGLAAYEQYF. CDR3 in DNA: TGTGCCAGCAGCTTGGGACTAGCGGCCTACGAGCAGTACTTC.

The rearrangement joins TRBV4-3 to TRBJ1-2; D is perhaps TRBD1 (6 bases). This CDR3 is built from 14 residues. Germline assignment: CDR1 LGHNA and CDR2 YSLEER. V lost 2 bases and J lost 4, with 11 bases in between. CDR3 protein: CASSQTGGGYGYTF. The DNA of the CDR3 is TGCGCCAGCAGCCAAACGGGGGGCGGCTATGGCTACACCTTC.

The chain recombines TRBV9 with TRBJ2-5; D gene unclear. CDR3 size: 14 residues. With 2 bases removed from V and 0 bases from J, the gap between germline ends came to 8 bases. Germline CDR1 and CDR2: SGDLS and YYNGEE. The CDR3 bases are TGTGCCAGCAGCGTTTCCCAATACCAAGAGACCCAGTACTTC. This codes for CASSVSQYQETQYF.

The CDR3 is CASSEEEGNEQFF. Written as DNA, the CDR3 is TGTGCCAGCAGTGAAGAGGAGGGGAATGAGCAGTTCTTC. The V gene is TRBV2, the J gene TRBJ2-1, with D possibly TRBD2 on 6 matching bases. The CDR3 sequence is 13 residues long. With 1 base removed from V and 7 bases from J, the gap between germline ends came to 8 bases. Germline V gene lookup returns CDR1 SNHLY and CDR2 FYNNEI.

The chain carries TRBV5-4 and TRBJ1-6; D might be TRBD1 (5 bases). V was shortened by 0 bases and J by 11 bases, with 12 bases between the two germline ends. Germline CDR1 SGHNT, CDR2 YYREEE (reference sequence). This CDR3 is built from 14 residues. CDR3 residues: CASSLATGVTPLHF. The CDR3 bases are TGTGCCAGCAGCTTGGCTACGGGGGTTACACCCCTCCACTTT.

Regarding this clone: The junction shows a germline mismatch at one end, possibly a read error. The gene calls are TRBV2 and TRBJ2-1, with TRBD1 identical over 12 bases. The germline V gene has CDR1 SNHLY and CDR2 FYNNEI. The CDR3 extends over 15 amino acids. The CDR3 sequence: CASSEGTGGYHEQFF. In DNA form, the CDR3 reads TGTGCCAGCAGTGAGGGGACAGGGGGCTACCATGAGCAGTTCTTC.

The chain couples TRBV18 to TRBJ1-2; the match to TRBD1 covers 8 bases. V trimming: 3 bases; J trimming: 8 bases; junction bases outside the gene matches: 8. The germline CDR1 and CDR2 sequences are KGHSH and LQKENI. CDR3 length equals 14 residues. This chain's CDR3 is CASSPATQGGGYTF. CDR3 nucleotides: TGTGCCAGCTCACCCGCAACACAGGGGGGAGGCTACACCTTC.

This chain joins TRBV4-3 and TRBJ1-6; TRBD1 matches 7 bases. This CDR3 is built from 15 residues. Germline values: CDR1 LGHNA, CDR2 YSLEER. Unmatched junction bases numbered 4, after V lost 1 base and J lost 7 bases. CDR3 bases: TGCGCCAGCAGCCAAGTCGACAGGGTAAATTCACCCCTCCACTTT. This codes for CASSQVDRVNSPLHF.